These 14 T cell receptor beta chains were all obtained from the same sample, sequenced in a study of shared clonotypes between healthy human individuals. Here immunoSEQ multiplex PCR was the method, and the copy in TCRdb shows in-frame clones only, minus some. The sample lists 2 million to 2.5 million clones, 90% to 97% occurring once. Material for sequencing was naive CD4+ T cells sorted from blood. Subset in this sample: CD45RA+ positively selected. The receptors derive from a man aged 18 to 29 in good health.

The chain employs TRBV5-8 and TRBJ1-2; D unclear. CDR1 SGHTS and CDR2 YDEGEE come from the germline V gene. Trimming removed 1 base at V and 0 bases at J, with 13 bases between. This CDR3 is 16 amino acids long. The CDR3 region has the DNA TGTGCCAGCAGCTTGAACCTAGGAAAACCTAACTATGGCTACACCTTC. Its translation: CASSLNLGKPNYGYTF.

The V and J genes are TRBV9 and TRBJ1-3; D gene unclear. This CDR3 is 15 amino acids long. V was clipped by 2 bases and J by 0 bases, with 9 bases between them. Germline values: CDR1 SGDLS, CDR2 YYNGEE. The DNA of the CDR3 is TGTGCCAGCAGCGTCCAACCTTCCTCTGGAAACACCATATATTTT. It yields the protein CASSVQPSSGNTIYF.

This clone was picked up one time. The chain carries TRBV5-1 and TRBJ1-5; D is possibly TRBD1 (6 bases). Germline loops: CDR1 SGHRS, CDR2 YFSETQ. This CDR3 has 15 residues. The V end lost 0 bases, the J end lost 6 bases, and 13 bases lay between the germline ends. The CDR3 here is CASSLGSGAGQPQHF. The CDR3 coding sequence is TGCGCCAGCAGCTTGGGGTCGGGGGCAGGTCAGCCCCAGCATTTT.

This sequence joins TRBV4-1 and TRBJ1-2; D is ambiguous. This CDR3 spans 16 amino acids. Trimming cost V 1 base and J 4 bases, with 16 bases left between them. The germline V gene encodes CDR1 MGHRA and CDR2 YSYEKL. As DNA, the CDR3 is TGCGCCAGCAGCCAAGCTGACGATCGGACGGCCTATGGCTACACCTTC. This translates into CASSQADDRTAYGYTF.

The chain recombines TRBV11-2 with TRBJ2-5; no clear D gene. Between the trimmed V and J ends, which lost 3 bases and 4 bases, there was a span of 15 bases. Germline V gene data show CDR1 as SGHAT and CDR2 as FQNNGV. The CDR3 length is 15 residues. The CDR3: CASSFQVLSPETQYF. The CDR3, as DNA: TGTGCCAGCAGCTTCCAGGTCCTATCGCCAGAGACCCAGTACTTC.

The chain employs TRBV18 and TRBJ1-5; perhaps TRBD1 as D (5 bases). Germline V gene data show CDR1 as KGHSH and CDR2 as LQKENI. The ends were cut back, 6 bases at V and 4 bases at J, with 13 bases in the middle. There are 14 residues in the CDR3. DNA for the CDR3: TGTGCCAGCTCGAGTGGTCGGGGGAATCAGCCCCAGCATTTT. This encodes CASSSGRGNQPQHF.

V gene TRBV9 combines with J gene TRBJ2-5, with 7 nucleotides matching TRBD1. V lost 8 bases, J lost 13 bases, and 5 bases stayed unmatched. Germline CDR1 SGDLS, CDR2 YYNGEE. The CDR3 consists of 9 residues. CDR3 bases: TGTGCCAGGCCGACAGGGACGTACTTC. Amino acids: CARPTGTYF.

The V call is TRBV5-1, the J call TRBJ2-5; a possible D gene is TRBD2 (5 bases). The CDR3 is made up of 13 amino acids. CDR1 is SGHRS and CDR2 is YFSETQ in the germline V gene. Trimming took off 6 bases at V and 4 bases at J, with 13 bases between the two ends. The CDR3 nucleotides read TGCGCCAGCACCCTAACGGGGAGAGAGACCCAGTACTTC. It translates to CASTLTGRETQYF.

The chain uses TRBV7-9 and TRBJ1-1, with a tentative D call TRBD1 (6 bases). Germline values: CDR1 SEHNR, CDR2 FQNEAQ (reference sequence). The CDR3 consists of 15 residues. V lost 3 bases to trimming and J lost 0 bases, with 11 bases between them. DNA of the CDR3: TGTGCCAGCAGCTTCGGGGGGCTCATGAACACTGAAGCTTTCTTT. Amino acids: CASSFGGLMNTEAFF.

The chain carries TRBV10-3 and TRBJ2-3, with D possibly being TRBD2 (6 bases). Germline V gives CDR1 ENHRY, CDR2 SYGVKD. This CDR3 is 13 amino acids long. V lost 3 bases and J 6 bases, leaving 10 bases between the germline ends. CDR3 region: CAISDLRGDTQYF. In nucleotides, the CDR3 is TGTGCCATCAGTGACCTCCGGGGGGATACGCAGTATTTT.

V and J are TRBV6-5 and TRBJ2-7; maybe TRBD1 (5 bases). Trimming removed 5 bases at V and 4 bases at J, with 18 bases between. The CDR3 runs 15 residues. In germline, CDR1 is MNHEY, CDR2 SVGAGI. DNA of the CDR3: TGTGCCAGCAGTCCGGCAGGGAATCTAAGGTACGAGCAGTACTTC. Encoded protein: CASSPAGNLRYEQYF.

V and J are TRBV7-9 and TRBJ1-6; 9 nucleotides line up with TRBD1. Germline CDR1 SEHNR, CDR2 FQNEAQ (reference sequence). Trimming removed 1 base from V and 9 bases from J; junction bases left unmatched: 10. The CDR3 loop spans 17 amino acids. The CDR3 reads CASSLDKPGQGSSPLHF. CDR3 coding DNA: TGTGCCAGCAGCTTAGATAAACCGGGACAGGGCTCTTCACCCCTCCACTTT.

This rearrangement joins TRBV11-2 to TRBJ2-3, with TRBD2 matching over 7 bases. This CDR3 spans 16 amino acids. Trimming removed 1 base from V and 2 bases from J; junction bases left unmatched: 6. Per the germline V gene, CDR1 is SGHAT and CDR2 is FQNNGV. Here the CDR3 reads CASSLGGLTLTDTQYF. The CDR3 coding sequence is TGTGCCAGCAGCTTAGGGGGACTAACGCTCACAGATACGCAGTATTTT.

The rearrangement uses TRBV7-2 and TRBJ2-3; D unclear. Per the germline V gene, CDR1 is SGHTA and CDR2 is FQGNSA. The CDR3 extends over 15 amino acids. V was trimmed by 5 bases and J by 1 base, leaving 13 bases between them. The CDR3 region has the DNA TGTGCCAGCAGCGTAGATCAGATCCGCACAGATACGCAGTATTTT. This codes for CASSVDQIRTDTQYF.